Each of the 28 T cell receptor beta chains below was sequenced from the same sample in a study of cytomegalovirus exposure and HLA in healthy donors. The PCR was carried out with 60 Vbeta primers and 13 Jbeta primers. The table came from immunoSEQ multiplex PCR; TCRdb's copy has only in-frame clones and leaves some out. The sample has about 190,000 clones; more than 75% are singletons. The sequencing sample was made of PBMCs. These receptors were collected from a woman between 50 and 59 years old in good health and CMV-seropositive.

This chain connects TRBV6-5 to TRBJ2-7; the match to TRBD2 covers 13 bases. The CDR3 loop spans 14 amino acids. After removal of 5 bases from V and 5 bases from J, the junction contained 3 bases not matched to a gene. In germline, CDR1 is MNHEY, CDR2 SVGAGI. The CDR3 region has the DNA TGTGCCAGCAGTCGGACTAGCGGGGGCCACGAGCAGTACTTC. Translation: CASSRTSGGHEQYF.

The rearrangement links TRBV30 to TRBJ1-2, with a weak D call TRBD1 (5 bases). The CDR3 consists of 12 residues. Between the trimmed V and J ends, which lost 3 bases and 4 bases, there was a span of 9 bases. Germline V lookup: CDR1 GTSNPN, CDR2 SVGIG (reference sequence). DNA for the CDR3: TGTGCCTGGAGCAGGGATACCTATGGCTACACCTTC. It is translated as CAWSRDTYGYTF.

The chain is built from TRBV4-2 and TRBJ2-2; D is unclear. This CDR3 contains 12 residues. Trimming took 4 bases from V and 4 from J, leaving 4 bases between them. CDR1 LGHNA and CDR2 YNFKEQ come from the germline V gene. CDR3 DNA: TGTGCCAGCAGCCCCGTCACCGGGGAGCTGTTTTTT. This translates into CASSPVTGELFF.

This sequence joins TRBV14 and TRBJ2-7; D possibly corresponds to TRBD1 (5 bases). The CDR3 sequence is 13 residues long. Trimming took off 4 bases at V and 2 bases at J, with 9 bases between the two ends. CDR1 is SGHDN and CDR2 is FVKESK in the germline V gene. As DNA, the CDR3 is TGTGCCAGCAGCCCTGGGGCCGCCTACGAGCAGTACTTC. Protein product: CASSPGAAYEQYF. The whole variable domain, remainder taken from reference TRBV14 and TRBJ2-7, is EAGVTQFPSHSVIEKGQTVTLRCDPISGHDNLYWYRRVMGKEIKFLLHFVKESKQDESGMPNNRFLAERTGGTYSTLKVQPAELEDSGVYFCASSPGAAYEQYFGPGTRLTVT.

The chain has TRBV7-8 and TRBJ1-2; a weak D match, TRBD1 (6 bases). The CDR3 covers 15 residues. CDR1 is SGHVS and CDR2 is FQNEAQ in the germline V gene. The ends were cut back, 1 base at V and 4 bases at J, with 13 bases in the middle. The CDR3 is CASSLGLGQSYGYTF. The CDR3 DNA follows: TGTGCCAGCAGCTTAGGGTTGGGACAATCCTATGGCTACACCTTC.

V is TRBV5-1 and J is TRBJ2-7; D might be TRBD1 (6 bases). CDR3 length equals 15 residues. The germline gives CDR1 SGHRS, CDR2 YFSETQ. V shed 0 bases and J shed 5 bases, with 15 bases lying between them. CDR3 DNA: TGCGCCAGCAGCTTGGAAGGCAGGGGATCGGACGAGCAGTACTTC. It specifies CASSLEGRGSDEQYF.

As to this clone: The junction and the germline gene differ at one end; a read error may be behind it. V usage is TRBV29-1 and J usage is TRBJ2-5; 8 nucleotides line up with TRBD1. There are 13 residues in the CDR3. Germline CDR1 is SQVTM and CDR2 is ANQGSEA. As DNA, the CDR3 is TGCAGCGCCGGACAGGGTCCCCAAGGGACCCAGTACTTC. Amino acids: CSAGQGPQGTQYF. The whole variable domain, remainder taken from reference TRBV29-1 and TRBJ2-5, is SAVISQKPSRDICQRGTSLTIQCQVDSQVTMMFWYRQQPGQSLTLIATANQGSEATYESGFVIDKFPISRPNLTFSTLTVSNMSPEDSSIYLCSAGQGPQGTQYFGPGTRLLVL.

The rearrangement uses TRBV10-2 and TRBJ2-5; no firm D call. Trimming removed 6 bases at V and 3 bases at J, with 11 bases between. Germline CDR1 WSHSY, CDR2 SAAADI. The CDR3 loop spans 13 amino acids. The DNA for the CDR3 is TGCGCCAGCAGACCCGACGGAGAAGAGACCCAGTACTTC. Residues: CASRPDGEETQYF.

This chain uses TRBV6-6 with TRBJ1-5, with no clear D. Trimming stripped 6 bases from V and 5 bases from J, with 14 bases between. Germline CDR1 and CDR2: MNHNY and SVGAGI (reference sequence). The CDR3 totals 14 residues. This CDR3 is CASRVSGLDQPQHF. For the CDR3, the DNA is TGTGCCAGCAGGGTCTCGGGTCTGGATCAGCCCCAGCATTTT.

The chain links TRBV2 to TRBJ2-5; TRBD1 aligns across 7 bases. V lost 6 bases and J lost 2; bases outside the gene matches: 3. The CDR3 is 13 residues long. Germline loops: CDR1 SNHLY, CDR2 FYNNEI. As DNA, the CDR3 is TGTGCCAGCAGCCGGGACAGACAAGAGACCCAGTACTTC. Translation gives CASSRDRQETQYF.

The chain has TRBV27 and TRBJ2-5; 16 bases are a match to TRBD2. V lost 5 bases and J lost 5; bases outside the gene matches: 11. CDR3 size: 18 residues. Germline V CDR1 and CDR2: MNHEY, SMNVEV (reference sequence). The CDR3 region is CASSHGTSGGGWAETQYF. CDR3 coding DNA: TGTGCCAGCAGTCACGGGACTAGCGGGGGGGGGTGGGCTGAGACCCAGTACTTC.

CDR3 residues: CASRALIVMDTEAFF. The CDR3 coding sequence is TGTGCCAGCAGAGCCCTAATCGTGATGGACACTGAAGCTTTCTTT. The chain combines TRBV6-1 with TRBJ1-1; D gene unclear. Trimming shortened V by 6 bases and J by 3 bases, and 17 bases separated the two germline ends. This CDR3 is 15 amino acids long. The V gene's germline CDR1 is MNHNS and CDR2 SASEGT.

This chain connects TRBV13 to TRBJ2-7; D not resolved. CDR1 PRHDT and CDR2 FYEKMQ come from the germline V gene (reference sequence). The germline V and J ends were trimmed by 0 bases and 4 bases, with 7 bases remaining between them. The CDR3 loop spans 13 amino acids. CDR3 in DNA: TGTGCCAGCAGCTTAGGACAGCAGTACGAGCAGTACTTC. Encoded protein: CASSLGQQYEQYF.

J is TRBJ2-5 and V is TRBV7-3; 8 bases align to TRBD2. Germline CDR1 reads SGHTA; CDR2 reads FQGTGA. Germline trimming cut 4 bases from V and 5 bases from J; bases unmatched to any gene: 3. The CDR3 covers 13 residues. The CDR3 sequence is CASSSTSEETQYF. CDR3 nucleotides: TGTGCCAGCAGCTCGACTAGCGAGGAGACCCAGTACTTC.

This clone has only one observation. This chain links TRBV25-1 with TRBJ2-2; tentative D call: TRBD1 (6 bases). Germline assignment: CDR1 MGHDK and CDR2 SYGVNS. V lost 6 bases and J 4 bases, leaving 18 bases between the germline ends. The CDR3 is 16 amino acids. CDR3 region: CASRQGPGSGTGELFF. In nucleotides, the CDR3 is TGTGCCAGCAGGCAGGGGCCAGGCTCTGGCACCGGGGAGCTGTTTTTT.

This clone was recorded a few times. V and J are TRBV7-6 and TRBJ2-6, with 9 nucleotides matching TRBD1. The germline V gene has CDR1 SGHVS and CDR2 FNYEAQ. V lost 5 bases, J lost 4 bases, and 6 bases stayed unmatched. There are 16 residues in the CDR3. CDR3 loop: CASSPWTGEGANVLTF. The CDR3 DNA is TGTGCCAGCAGCCCTTGGACAGGGGAGGGGGCCAACGTCCTGACTTTC.

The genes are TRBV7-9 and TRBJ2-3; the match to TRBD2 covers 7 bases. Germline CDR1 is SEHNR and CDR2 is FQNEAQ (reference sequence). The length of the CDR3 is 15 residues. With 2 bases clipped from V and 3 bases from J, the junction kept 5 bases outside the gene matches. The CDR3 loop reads CASSLRAGLTDTQYF. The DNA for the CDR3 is TGTGCCAGCAGCTTACGAGCGGGGTTGACAGATACGCAGTATTTT. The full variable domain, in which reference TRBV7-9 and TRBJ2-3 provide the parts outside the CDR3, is DTGVSQNPRHKITKRGQNVTFRCDPISEHNRLYWYRQTLGQGPEFLTYFQNEAQLEKSRLLSDRFSAERPKGSFSTLEIQRTEQGDSAMYLCASSLRAGLTDTQYFGPGTRLTVL.

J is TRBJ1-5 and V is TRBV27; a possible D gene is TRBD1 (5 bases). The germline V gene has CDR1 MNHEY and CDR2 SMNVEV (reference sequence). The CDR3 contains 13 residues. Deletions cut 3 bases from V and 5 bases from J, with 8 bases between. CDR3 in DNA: TGTGCCAGCAGTTTGGAGGGGTATCAGCCCCAGCATTTT. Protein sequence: CASSLEGYQPQHF.

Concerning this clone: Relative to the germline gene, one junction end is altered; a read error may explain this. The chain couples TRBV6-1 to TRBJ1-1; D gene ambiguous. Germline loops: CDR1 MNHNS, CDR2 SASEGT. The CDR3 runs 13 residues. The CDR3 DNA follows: TGTGCCAGCAGTGCGGTCAGGAACACTGAAGCTCTCTTT. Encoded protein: CASSAVRNTEALF.

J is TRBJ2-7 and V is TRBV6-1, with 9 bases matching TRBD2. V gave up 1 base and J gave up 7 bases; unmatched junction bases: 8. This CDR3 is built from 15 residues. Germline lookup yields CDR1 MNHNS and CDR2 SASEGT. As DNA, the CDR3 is TGTGCCAGCAGTGAAGGCGCGGGGGGGCCTAGGGAGCAGTACTTC. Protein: CASSEGAGGPREQYF.

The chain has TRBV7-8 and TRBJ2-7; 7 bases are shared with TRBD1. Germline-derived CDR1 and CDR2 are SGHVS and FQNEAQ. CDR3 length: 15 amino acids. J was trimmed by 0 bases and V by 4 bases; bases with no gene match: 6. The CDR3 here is CASSSPGTDSYEQYF. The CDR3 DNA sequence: TGTGCCAGCAGCTCCCCCGGGACAGACTCCTACGAGCAGTACTTC.

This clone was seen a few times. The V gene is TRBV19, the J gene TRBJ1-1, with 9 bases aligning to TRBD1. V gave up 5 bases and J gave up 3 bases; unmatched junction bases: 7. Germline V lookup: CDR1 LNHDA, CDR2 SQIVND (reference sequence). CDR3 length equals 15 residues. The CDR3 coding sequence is TGTGCCAGTAGTGCGGAACAGGGGGCGCACACTGAAGCTTTCTTT. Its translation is CASSAEQGAHTEAFF.

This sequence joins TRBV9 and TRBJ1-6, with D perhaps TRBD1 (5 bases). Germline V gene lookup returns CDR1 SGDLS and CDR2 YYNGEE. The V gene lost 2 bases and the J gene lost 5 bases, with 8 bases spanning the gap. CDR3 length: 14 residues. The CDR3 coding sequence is TGTGCCAGCAGCGTTCGGGGGGATAATTCACCCCTCCACTTT. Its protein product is CASSVRGDNSPLHF.

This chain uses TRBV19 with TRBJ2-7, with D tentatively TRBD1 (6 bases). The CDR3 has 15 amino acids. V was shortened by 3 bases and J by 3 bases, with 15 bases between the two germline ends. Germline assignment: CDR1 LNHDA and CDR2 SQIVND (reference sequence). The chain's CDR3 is CASSIQGQGYYEQYF. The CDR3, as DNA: TGTGCCAGTAGTATTCAGGGGCAGGGATACTACGAGCAGTACTTC.

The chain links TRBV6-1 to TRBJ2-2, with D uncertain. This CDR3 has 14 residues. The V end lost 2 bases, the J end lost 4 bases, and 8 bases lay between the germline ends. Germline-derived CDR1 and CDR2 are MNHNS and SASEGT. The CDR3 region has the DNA TGTGCCAGCAGTGAACCTGCGGCCACCGGGGAGCTGTTTTTT. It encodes CASSEPAATGELFF.

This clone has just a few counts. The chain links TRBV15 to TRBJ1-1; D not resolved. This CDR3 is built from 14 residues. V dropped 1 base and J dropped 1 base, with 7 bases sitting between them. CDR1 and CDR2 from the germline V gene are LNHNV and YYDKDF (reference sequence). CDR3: CATSRVGANTEAFF. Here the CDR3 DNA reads TGTGCCACCAGCAGAGTCGGAGCGAACACTGAAGCTTTCTTT.

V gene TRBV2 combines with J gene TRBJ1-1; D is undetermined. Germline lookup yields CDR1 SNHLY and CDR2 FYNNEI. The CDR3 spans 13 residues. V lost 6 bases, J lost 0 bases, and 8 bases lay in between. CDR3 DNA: TGTGCCAGCAGGGCAGTTCTGAACACTGAAGCTTTCTTT. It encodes CASRAVLNTEAFF.

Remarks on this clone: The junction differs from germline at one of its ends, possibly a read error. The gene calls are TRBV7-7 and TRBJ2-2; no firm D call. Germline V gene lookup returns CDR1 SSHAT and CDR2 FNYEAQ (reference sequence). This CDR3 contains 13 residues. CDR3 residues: CASSPVNTGELFF. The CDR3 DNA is TGTGCTAGCAGTCCAGTGAACACCGGGGAGCTGTTTTTT.